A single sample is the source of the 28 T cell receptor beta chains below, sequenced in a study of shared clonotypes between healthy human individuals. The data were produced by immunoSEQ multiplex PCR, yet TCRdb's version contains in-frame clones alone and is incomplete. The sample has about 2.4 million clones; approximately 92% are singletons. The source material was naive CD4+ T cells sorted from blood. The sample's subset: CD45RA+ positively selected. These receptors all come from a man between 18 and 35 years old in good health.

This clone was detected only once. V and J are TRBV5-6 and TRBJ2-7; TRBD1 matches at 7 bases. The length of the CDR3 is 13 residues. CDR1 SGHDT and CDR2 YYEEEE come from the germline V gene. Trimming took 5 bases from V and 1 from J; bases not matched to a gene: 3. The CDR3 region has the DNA TGTGCCAGCAGATCGACAGGGTCCTACGAGCAGTACTTC. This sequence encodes CASRSTGSYEQYF.

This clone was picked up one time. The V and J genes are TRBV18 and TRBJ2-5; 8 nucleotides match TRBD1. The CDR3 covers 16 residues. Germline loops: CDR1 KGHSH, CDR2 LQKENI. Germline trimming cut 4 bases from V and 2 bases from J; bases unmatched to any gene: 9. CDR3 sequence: CASSHSRGQTQETQYF. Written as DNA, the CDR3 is TGTGCCAGCTCACACTCCAGGGGGCAGACTCAAGAGACCCAGTACTTC. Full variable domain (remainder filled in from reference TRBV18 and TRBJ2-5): NAGVMQNPRHLVRRRGQEARLRCSPMKGHSHVYWYRQLPEEGLKFMVYLQKENIIDESGMPKERFSAEFPKEGPSILRIQQVVRGDSAAYFCASSHSRGQTQETQYFGPGTRLLVL.

CDR3 bases: TGCGCCAGCAGCCAAGAAGGCACGGCTAGTGAAAAACTGTTTTTT. Residues: CASSQEGTASEKLFF. V is TRBV4-3 and J is TRBJ1-4; D gene unclear. Trimming removed 0 bases at V and 7 bases at J, with 12 bases between. Per germline, CDR1 LGHNA and CDR2 YSLEER. The CDR3 contains 15 residues.

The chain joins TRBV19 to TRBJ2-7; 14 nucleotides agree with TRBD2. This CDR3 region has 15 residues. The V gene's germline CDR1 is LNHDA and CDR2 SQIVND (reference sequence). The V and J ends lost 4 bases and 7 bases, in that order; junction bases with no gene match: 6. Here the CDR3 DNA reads TGTGCCAGTAGTAAAACCGGGACTAGCGGGAGTGAGCAGTACTTC. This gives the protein CASSKTGTSGSEQYF.

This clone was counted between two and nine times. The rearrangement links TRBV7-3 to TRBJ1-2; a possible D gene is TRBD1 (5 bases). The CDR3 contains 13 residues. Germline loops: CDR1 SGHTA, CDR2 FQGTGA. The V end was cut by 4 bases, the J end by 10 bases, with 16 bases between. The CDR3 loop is CASSSGTVVDYTF. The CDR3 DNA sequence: TGTGCCAGCAGCTCGGGGACCGTAGTTGACTACACCTTC.

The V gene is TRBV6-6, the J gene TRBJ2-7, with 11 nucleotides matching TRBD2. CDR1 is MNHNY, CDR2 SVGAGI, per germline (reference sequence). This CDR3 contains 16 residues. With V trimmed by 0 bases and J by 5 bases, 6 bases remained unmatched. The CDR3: CASSYSIASGRNEQYF. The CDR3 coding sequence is TGTGCCAGCAGTTACTCGATAGCTAGCGGGAGGAACGAGCAGTACTTC.

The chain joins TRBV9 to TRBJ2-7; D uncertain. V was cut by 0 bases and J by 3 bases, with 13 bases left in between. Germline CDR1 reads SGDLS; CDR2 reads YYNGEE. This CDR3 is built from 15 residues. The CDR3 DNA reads TGTGCCAGCAGCGTAGGGGCCAGCCCGATCTACGAGCAGTACTTC. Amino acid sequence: CASSVGASPIYEQYF.

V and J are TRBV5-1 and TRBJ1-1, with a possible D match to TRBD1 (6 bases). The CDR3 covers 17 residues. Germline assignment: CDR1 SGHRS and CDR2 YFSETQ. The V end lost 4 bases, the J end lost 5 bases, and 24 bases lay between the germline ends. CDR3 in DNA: TGCGCCAGCAGCCCACCCGTACTAATGACAGGCAGGACTGAAGCTTTCTTT. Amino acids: CASSPPVLMTGRTEAFF.

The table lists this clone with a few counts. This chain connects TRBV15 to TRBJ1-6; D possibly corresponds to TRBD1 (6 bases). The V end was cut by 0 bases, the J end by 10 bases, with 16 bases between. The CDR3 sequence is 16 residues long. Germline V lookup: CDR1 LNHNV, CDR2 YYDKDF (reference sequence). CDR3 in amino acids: CATSREGALSLSPLHF. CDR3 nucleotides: TGTGCCACCAGCAGAGAGGGGGCCCTTTCCCTCTCACCCCTCCACTTT. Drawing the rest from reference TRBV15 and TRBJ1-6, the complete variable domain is DAMVIQNPRYQVTQFGKPVTLSCSQTLNHNVMYWYQQKSSQAPKLLFHYYDKDFNNEADTPDNFQSRRPNTSFCFLDIRSPGLGDTAMYLCATSREGALSLSPLHFGNGTRLTVT.

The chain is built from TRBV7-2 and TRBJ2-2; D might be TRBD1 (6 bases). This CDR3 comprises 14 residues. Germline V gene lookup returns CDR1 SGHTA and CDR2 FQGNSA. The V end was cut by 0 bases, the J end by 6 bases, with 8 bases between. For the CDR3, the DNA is TGTGCCAGCAGCTTAGCAACAGGGTCCGGGGAGCTGTTTTTT. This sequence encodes CASSLATGSGELFF.

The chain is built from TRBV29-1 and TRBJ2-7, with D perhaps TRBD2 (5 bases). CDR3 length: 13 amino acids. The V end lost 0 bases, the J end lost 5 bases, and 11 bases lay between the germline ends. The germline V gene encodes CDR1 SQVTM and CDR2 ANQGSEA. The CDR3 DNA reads TGCAGCGTTGAAGATCAAGTAGCGAACGAGCAGTACTTC. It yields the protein CSVEDQVANEQYF.

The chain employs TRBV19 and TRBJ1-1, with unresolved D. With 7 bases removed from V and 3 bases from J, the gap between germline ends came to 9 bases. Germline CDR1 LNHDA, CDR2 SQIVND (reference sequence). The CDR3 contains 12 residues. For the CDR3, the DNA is TGTGCCAGTAAACAGAACGACACTGAAGCTTTCTTT. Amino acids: CASKQNDTEAFF.

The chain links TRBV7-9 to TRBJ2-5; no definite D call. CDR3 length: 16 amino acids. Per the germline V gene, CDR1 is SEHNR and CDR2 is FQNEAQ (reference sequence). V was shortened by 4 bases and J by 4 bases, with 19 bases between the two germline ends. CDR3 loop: CASSSRASQLRETQYF. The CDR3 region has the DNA TGTGCCAGCAGCTCCCGGGCCTCCCAGCTAAGAGAGACCCAGTACTTC.

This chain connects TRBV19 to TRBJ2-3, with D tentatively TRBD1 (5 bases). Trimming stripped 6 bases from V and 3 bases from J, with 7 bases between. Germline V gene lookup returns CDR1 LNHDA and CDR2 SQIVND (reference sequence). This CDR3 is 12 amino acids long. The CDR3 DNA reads TGTGCCAGTAGACACAGGACAGATACGCAGTATTTT. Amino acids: CASRHRTDTQYF.

Here the CDR3 reads CASSPAGGKLGDTQYF. The CDR3 DNA reads TGTGCCAGCTCACCCGCAGGGGGCAAATTGGGAGATACGCAGTATTTT. The chain uses TRBV18 and TRBJ2-3, with TRBD1 identical over 8 bases. Germline V gives CDR1 KGHSH, CDR2 LQKENI. The CDR3 consists of 16 residues. V gave up 3 bases and J gave up 5 bases; unmatched junction bases: 10.

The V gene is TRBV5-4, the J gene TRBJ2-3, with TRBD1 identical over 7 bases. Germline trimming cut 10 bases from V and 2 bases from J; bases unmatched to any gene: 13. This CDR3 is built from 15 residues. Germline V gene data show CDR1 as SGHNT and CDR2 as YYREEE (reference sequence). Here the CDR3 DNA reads TGTGCCTCTACCCCCGGGACAGTAGTCACAGATACGCAGTATTTT. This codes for CASTPGTVVTDTQYF.

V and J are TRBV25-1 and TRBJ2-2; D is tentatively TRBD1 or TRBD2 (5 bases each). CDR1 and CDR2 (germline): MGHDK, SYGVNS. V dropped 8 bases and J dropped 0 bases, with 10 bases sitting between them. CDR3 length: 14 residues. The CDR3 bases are TGTGCCAGCCAGGGACGGACGAACACCGGGGAGCTGTTTTTT. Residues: CASQGRTNTGELFF.

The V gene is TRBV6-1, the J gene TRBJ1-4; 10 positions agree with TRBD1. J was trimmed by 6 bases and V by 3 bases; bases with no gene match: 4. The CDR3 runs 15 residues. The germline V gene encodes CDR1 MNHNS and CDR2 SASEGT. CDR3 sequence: CASSDQGQGDEKLFF. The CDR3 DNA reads TGTGCCAGCAGTGATCAAGGACAGGGGGATGAAAAACTGTTTTTT.

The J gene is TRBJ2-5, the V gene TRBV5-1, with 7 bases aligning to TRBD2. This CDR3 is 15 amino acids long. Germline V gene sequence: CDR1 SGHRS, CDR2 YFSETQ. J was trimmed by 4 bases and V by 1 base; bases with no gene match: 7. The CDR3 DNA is TGCGCCAGCAGCTTGATTGCGGGGGTCCGAGAGACCCAGTACTTC. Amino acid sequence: CASSLIAGVRETQYF. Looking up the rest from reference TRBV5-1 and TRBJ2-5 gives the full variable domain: KAGVTQTPRYLIKTRGQQVTLSCSPISGHRSVSWYQQTPGQGLQFLFEYFSETQRNKGNFPGRFSGRQFSNSRSEMNVSTLELGDSALYLCASSLIAGVRETQYFGPGTRLLVL.

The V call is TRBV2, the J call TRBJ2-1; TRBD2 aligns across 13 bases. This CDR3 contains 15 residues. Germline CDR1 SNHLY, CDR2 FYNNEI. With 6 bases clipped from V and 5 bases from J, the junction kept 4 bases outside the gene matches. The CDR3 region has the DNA TGTGCCAGCAGCCCGGGGACTAGCGGGAACAATGAGCAGTTCTTC. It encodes CASSPGTSGNNEQFF.

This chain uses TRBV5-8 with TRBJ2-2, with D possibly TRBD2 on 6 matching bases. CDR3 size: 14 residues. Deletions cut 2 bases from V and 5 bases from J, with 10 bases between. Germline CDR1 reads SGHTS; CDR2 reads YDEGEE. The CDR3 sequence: CASSFGGWTGELFF. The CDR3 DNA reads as TGTGCCAGCAGCTTTGGGGGGTGGACCGGGGAGCTGTTTTTT.

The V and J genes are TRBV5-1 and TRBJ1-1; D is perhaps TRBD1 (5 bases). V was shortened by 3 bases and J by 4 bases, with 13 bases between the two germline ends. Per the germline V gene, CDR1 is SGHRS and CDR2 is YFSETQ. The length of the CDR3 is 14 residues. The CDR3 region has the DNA TGCGCCAGCAGCTATAAGGAGGGGAGCACTGAAGCTTTCTTT. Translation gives CASSYKEGSTEAFF.

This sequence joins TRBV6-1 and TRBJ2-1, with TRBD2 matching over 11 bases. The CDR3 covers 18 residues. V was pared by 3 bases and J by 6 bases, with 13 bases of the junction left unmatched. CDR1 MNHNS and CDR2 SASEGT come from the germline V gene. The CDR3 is CASSDRLAGGPGRNEQFF. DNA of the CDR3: TGTGCCAGCAGTGATCGATTAGCGGGAGGGCCAGGTCGCAATGAGCAGTTCTTC.

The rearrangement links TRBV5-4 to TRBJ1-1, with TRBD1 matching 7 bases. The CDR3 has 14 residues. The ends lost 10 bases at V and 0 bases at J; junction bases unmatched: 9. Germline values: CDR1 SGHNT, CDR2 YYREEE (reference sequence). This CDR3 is CALSRGGMNTEAFF. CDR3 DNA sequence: TGTGCCCTTTCCAGGGGGGGAATGAACACTGAAGCTTTCTTT.

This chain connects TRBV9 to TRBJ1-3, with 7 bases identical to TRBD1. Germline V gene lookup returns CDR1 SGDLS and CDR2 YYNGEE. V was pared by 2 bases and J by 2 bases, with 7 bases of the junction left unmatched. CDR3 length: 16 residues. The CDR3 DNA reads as TGTGCCAGCAGCGTCCAAGGGGGCCAAGCTGGAAACACCATATATTTT. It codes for CASSVQGGQAGNTIYF.

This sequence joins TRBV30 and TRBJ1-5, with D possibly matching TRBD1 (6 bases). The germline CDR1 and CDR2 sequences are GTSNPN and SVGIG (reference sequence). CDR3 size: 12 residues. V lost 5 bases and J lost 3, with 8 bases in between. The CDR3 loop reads CAWGDTNQPQHF. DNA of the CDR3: TGTGCCTGGGGGGACACCAATCAGCCCCAGCATTTT.

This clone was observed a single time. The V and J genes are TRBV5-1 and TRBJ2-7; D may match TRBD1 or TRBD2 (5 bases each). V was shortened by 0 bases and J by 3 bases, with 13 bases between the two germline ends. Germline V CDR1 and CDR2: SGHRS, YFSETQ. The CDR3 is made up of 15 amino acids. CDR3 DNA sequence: TGCGCCAGCAGCTTGGACAGGTTAGGAGGCTACGAGCAGTACTTC. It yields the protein CASSLDRLGGYEQYF.

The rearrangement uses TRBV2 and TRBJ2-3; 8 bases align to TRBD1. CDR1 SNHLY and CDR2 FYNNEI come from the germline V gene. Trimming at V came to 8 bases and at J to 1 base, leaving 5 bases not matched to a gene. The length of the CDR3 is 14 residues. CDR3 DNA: TGTGCCAGCTCGGGGACAGGAGGCACAGATACGCAGTATTTT. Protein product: CASSGTGGTDTQYF.